Listed below are T cell receptor beta chains from one sample, sequenced in a study of blood T cell repertoires in COVID-19. The method was immunoSEQ multiplex PCR; TCRdb's version includes in-frame clones alone and lacks a portion of them. The sample consists of 100,000 to 120,000 clones, around 64% of them appearing once. The specimen was peripheral blood. These receptors were obtained from a woman aged 40 to 50 with acute or convalescent COVID-19. Both conserved end residues are part of each CDR3. The order of the fields is J gene, D gene, V gene, clone size, CDR3 protein, CDR3 DNA. D genes are given only for firm matches. Not all rows give a size; the values are once, few, many and, for expanded clones, a class.

j_call: TRBJ2-5; d_call: .; v_call: TRBV5-4; clone_size: .; cdr3_aa: CASSSNREQTQYF; cdr3_nt: TGTGCCAGCAGCTCGAACAGGGAACAGACCCAGTACTTC
j_call: TRBJ2-2; d_call: .; v_call: TRBV18; clone_size: .; cdr3_aa: CASSPPMGSGELFF; cdr3_nt: TGTGCCAGCTCACCACCGATGGGCTCCGGGGAGCTGTTTTTT
j_call: TRBJ1-1; d_call: .; v_call: TRBV29-1; clone_size: .; cdr3_aa: CSVLRGLMDEAFF; cdr3_nt: TGCAGCGTTCTCAGGGGTTTAATGGATGAAGCTTTCTTT
j_call: TRBJ2-3; d_call: .; v_call: TRBV7-3; clone_size: .; cdr3_aa: CASSLSDSTDTQYF; cdr3_nt: TGTGCCAGCAGCTTATCAGATAGCACAGATACGCAGTATTTT
j_call: TRBJ1-2; d_call: .; v_call: TRBV10-2; clone_size: once; cdr3_aa: CASTLQGHYGYTF; cdr3_nt: TGCGCCAGCACCCTACAGGGACACTATGGCTACACCTTC
j_call: TRBJ2-1; d_call: TRBD2; v_call: TRBV5-1; clone_size: .; cdr3_aa: CASSPVAGGGNNEQFF; cdr3_nt: TGCGCCAGCAGCCCTGTAGCCGGGGGAGGGAACAATGAGCAGTTCTTC
j_call: TRBJ2-5; d_call: TRBD2; v_call: TRBV30; clone_size: .; cdr3_aa: CAWRSGLAGVRETQYF; cdr3_nt: TGTGCCTGGAGATCGGGACTAGCGGGGGTACGAGAGACCCAGTACTTC
j_call: TRBJ1-1; d_call: .; v_call: TRBV28; clone_size: .; cdr3_aa: CASSLTHSEAFF; cdr3_nt: TGTGCCAGCAGTCTAACCCACTCTGAAGCTTTCTTT
j_call: TRBJ2-2; d_call: .; v_call: TRBV2; clone_size: .; cdr3_aa: CASSYLGATGELFF; cdr3_nt: TGTGCCAGTTCGTACCTAGGGGCCACCGGGGAGCTGTTTTTT
j_call: TRBJ2-5; d_call: .; v_call: TRBV10-2; clone_size: .; cdr3_aa: CASSESGDSSQYF; cdr3_nt: TGCGCCAGCAGTGAGTCAGGGGATAGTTCCCAGTACTTC
j_call: TRBJ2-7; d_call: TRBD2; v_call: TRBV5-4; clone_size: .; cdr3_aa: CASSRGLAGASYEQYF; cdr3_nt: TGTGCCAGCAGCCGGGGACTAGCGGGGGCCTCCTACGAGCAGTACTTC
j_call: TRBJ1-2; d_call: TRBD1; v_call: TRBV5-4; clone_size: .; cdr3_aa: CASSVDRVSNYGYTF; cdr3_nt: TGTGCCAGCAGCGTTGACAGGGTATCTAACTATGGCTACACCTTC
j_call: TRBJ2-7; d_call: TRBD1; v_call: TRBV28; clone_size: few; cdr3_aa: CASRTGAYEQYF; cdr3_nt: TGTGCCAGCAGGACAGGGGCTTACGAGCAGTACTTC
j_call: TRBJ1-5; d_call: .; v_call: TRBV6-1; clone_size: .; cdr3_aa: CASSEEERQLYSNQPQHF; cdr3_nt: TGTGCCAGCAGTGAAGAAGAGAGACAACTTTATAGCAATCAGCCCCAGCATTTT
j_call: TRBJ2-7; d_call: .; v_call: TRBV5-1; clone_size: .; cdr3_aa: CASSEGTSPEQYF; cdr3_nt: TGCGCCAGCAGCGAGGGGACTTCCCCCGAGCAGTACTTC
j_call: TRBJ2-3; d_call: .; v_call: TRBV7-2; clone_size: .; cdr3_aa: CASREGGYTQYF; cdr3_nt: TGTGCCAGCAGGGAAGGGGGATATACGCAGTATTTT
j_call: TRBJ2-7; d_call: TRBD2; v_call: TRBV3-1/TRBV3-2; clone_size: .; cdr3_aa: CASSQGYGGVSEQYF; cdr3_nt: TGTGCCAGCAGCCAAGGTTACGGGGGGGTCTCCGAGCAGTACTTC
j_call: TRBJ1-2; d_call: TRBD1; v_call: TRBV5-1; clone_size: .; cdr3_aa: CASSLQTGGSDGYTF; cdr3_nt: TGCGCCAGCAGTCTCCAGACAGGGGGTTCGGATGGCTACACCTTC
j_call: TRBJ1-4; d_call: .; v_call: TRBV21-1; clone_size: few; cdr3_aa: CASSKPGSMGNEKLFF; cdr3_nt: TGTGCCAGCTCGAAACCCGGGTCCATGGGTAATGAAAAACTGTTTTTT
j_call: TRBJ1-4; d_call: .; v_call: TRBV19; clone_size: .; cdr3_aa: CASSKGQNNEKLFF; cdr3_nt: TGTGCCAGTAGTAAAGGACAGAATAATGAAAAACTGTTTTTT
j_call: TRBJ1-4; d_call: .; v_call: TRBV28; clone_size: .; cdr3_aa: CASEIQGKNEKLFF; cdr3_nt: TGTGCCAGCGAAATACAGGGCAAAAATGAAAAACTGTTTTTT
j_call: TRBJ2-1; d_call: TRBD1; v_call: TRBV2; clone_size: many; cdr3_aa: CASSPGQFNEQFF; cdr3_nt: TGTGCCAGCAGCCCGGGACAGTTTAATGAGCAGTTCTTC
j_call: TRBJ2-5; d_call: TRBD2; v_call: TRBV7-2; clone_size: .; cdr3_aa: CASSSLGLAGVGETQYF; cdr3_nt: TGTGCCAGCAGCTCGCTCGGGCTAGCGGGGGTAGGAGAGACCCAGTACTTC
j_call: TRBJ2-3; d_call: TRBD2; v_call: TRBV5-1; clone_size: .; cdr3_aa: CASSAGLAEYTDTQYF; cdr3_nt: TGCGCCAGCAGCGCTGGGCTAGCGGAGTACACAGATACGCAGTATTTT
j_call: TRBJ2-3; d_call: TRBD2; v_call: TRBV11-2; clone_size: .; cdr3_aa: CASSLQYSGTDTQYF; cdr3_nt: TGTGCCAGCAGTCTCCAATATAGCGGGACAGATACGCAGTATTTT
j_call: TRBJ2-5; d_call: .; v_call: TRBV28; clone_size: .; cdr3_aa: CASNSGMQETQYF; cdr3_nt: TGTGCCAGCAATAGCGGTATGCAAGAGACCCAGTACTTC